This T cell receptor beta chain is from a study of T cell responses to AZD1222 COVID-19 vaccine. Study results and caveats: Researchers report vaccine-associated CD4 TCRs spanning spike, with dominance at 160-218 and 743-854. Nearly half of unique spike-specific TCRs reportedly avoided B.1.351 and B.1.1.7 mutated regions.

Germline-derived CDR1 and CDR2 are MNHEY and SVGAGI. The V end lost 1 base, the J end lost 1 base, and 7 bases lay between the germline ends. This CDR3 has 15 amino acids. Details on this clone: What it binds is unknown.

The table came from immunoSEQ multiplex PCR; TCRdb's copy has only in-frame clones and leaves some out. Here the sample spans about 100,000 clones, around 87% being singletons. The sequence was collected from an adult in good health. This specimen was peripheral blood, taken on day 0 of AZD1222 vaccination. The V call is TRBV6-5, the J call TRBJ2-2; D not resolved. The CDR3 reads CASSYFQQNTGELFF. In nucleotides, the CDR3 is TGTGCCAGCAGTTACTTCCAGCAGAACACCGGGGAGCTGTTTTTT.